The 18 T cell receptor beta chains below were found in one sample sequenced in a study of control samples from healthy donors and cancer patients. Repertoires were generated with immunoSEQ multiplex PCR, while TCRdb's copy carries only in-frame clones and drops some. Among about 120,000 clones listed, around 89% were seen once. The material sequenced was blood. The source is a man over 45 in good health.

The V and J genes are TRBV19 and TRBJ2-3; TRBD2 agrees at 12 bases. V shed 4 bases, J shed 0 bases, and the junction held 11 bases outside the gene matches. The CDR3 spans 19 residues. Germline CDR1 reads LNHDA; CDR2 reads SQIVND (reference sequence). CDR3 nucleotide sequence: TGTGCCAGTAGTACCCCCACTAGCGGGGGGCCGACTAGCACAGATACGCAGTATTTT. It yields the protein CASSTPTSGGPTSTDTQYF.

V usage is TRBV7-9 and J usage is TRBJ1-2; TRBD1 matches at 9 bases. CDR3 length: 16 residues. V dropped 1 base and J dropped 7; count of bases not matched to a gene: 10. Germline-derived CDR1 and CDR2 are SEHNR and FQNEAQ (reference sequence). The CDR3 sequence: CASSLGGDRAAVGYTF. DNA of the CDR3: TGTGCCAGCAGCTTAGGGGGGGACAGGGCCGCTGTTGGCTACACCTTC.

The CDR3 nucleotides read TGTGCCATCGGGAGGCCCGCCACCGGGGAGCTGTTTTTT. Protein product: CAIGRPATGELFF. This chain links TRBV10-3 with TRBJ2-2, with D possibly TRBD2 on 6 matching bases. The CDR3 extends over 13 amino acids. Germline CDR1 and CDR2: ENHRY and SYGVKD. The ends were cut back, 8 bases at V and 4 bases at J, with 11 bases in the middle.

V and J are TRBV12-5 and TRBJ2-3; D may be TRBD2 (6 bases). The germline V gene has CDR1 LGHNT and CDR2 FRNRAP. The length of the CDR3 is 14 residues. V lost 5 bases and J 2 bases, leaving 11 bases between the germline ends. DNA for the CDR3: TGTGCTAGTGGTCCTAGCGTCTCCACAGATACGCAGTATTTT. Translated: CASGPSVSTDTQYF.

The chain combines TRBV5-1 with TRBJ1-3; D gene unclear. The V gene's germline CDR1 is SGHRS and CDR2 YFSETQ. The CDR3 contains 16 residues. V was shortened by 0 bases and J by 0 bases, with 10 bases between the two germline ends. CDR3 in amino acids: CASSLGSAGSGNTIYF. As DNA, the CDR3 is TGCGCCAGCAGCTTGGGATCGGCAGGCTCTGGAAACACCATATATTTT.

The chain recombines TRBV5-1 with TRBJ2-5; the match to TRBD2 covers 13 bases. Germline V gives CDR1 SGHRS, CDR2 YFSETQ. This CDR3 comprises 15 residues. The trim removed 1 base at V and 5 bases at J, leaving 2 bases unmatched. Here the CDR3 DNA reads TGCGCCAGCAGCTTGAGGACTAGCGGGGGCGAGACCCAGTACTTC. It encodes CASSLRTSGGETQYF.

V is TRBV25-1 and J is TRBJ2-7; D call uncertain. CDR1 and CDR2 from the germline V gene are MGHDK and SYGVNS. V was clipped by 3 bases and J by 2 bases, with 11 bases between them. CDR3 length equals 14 residues. CDR3 coding DNA: TGTGCCAGCAGTGATCTGTCTCCACCCTACGAGCAGTACTTC. The encoded protein is CASSDLSPPYEQYF.

The chain joins TRBV5-1 to TRBJ1-6; the match to TRBD1 covers 8 bases. The CDR3 runs to 14 residues. V trimming: 4 bases; J trimming: 4 bases; junction bases outside the gene matches: 1. Germline CDR1 reads SGHRS; CDR2 reads YFSETQ. The CDR3 sequence is CASSRDRYNSPLHF. CDR3 nucleotide sequence: TGCGCCAGCAGCCGGGACAGGTATAATTCACCCCTCCACTTT.

The V call is TRBV19, the J call TRBJ2-7; tentative D call: TRBD1 (5 bases). This CDR3 contains 13 residues. The V gene's germline CDR1 is LNHDA and CDR2 SQIVND (reference sequence). V lost 5 bases to trimming and J lost 2 bases, with 10 bases between them. In DNA, the CDR3 is TGTGCCAGTAGTGCGATGACAGCCTACGAGCAGTACTTC. Translating gives CASSAMTAYEQYF.

In this sample, this clone turned up once. This chain joins TRBV9 and TRBJ2-7; 10 nucleotides align to TRBD1. The V gene's germline CDR1 is SGDLS and CDR2 YYNGEE. This CDR3 has 16 residues. V lost 4 bases to trimming and J lost 2 bases; unmatched junction nucleotides: 9. CDR3 nucleotides: TGTGCCAGCAGCCCTTTGGCGGGACAGGGGACCTACGAGCAGTACTTC. This sequence encodes CASSPLAGQGTYEQYF.

V usage is TRBV15 and J usage is TRBJ2-7, with 8 bases matching TRBD1. With V trimmed by 0 bases and J by 4 bases, 11 bases remained unmatched. This CDR3 has 17 amino acids. Germline assignment: CDR1 LNHNV and CDR2 YYDKDF (reference sequence). CDR3 sequence (DNA): TGTGCCACCAGCAGAGATCCCCTGGACAGGGCCCCATACGAGCAGTACTTC. Protein product: CATSRDPLDRAPYEQYF. The complete variable domain, with remaining parts taken from reference TRBV15 and TRBJ2-7, reads DAMVIQNPRYQVTQFGKPVTLSCSQTLNHNVMYWYQQKSSQAPKLLFHYYDKDFNNEADTPDNFQSRRPNTSFCFLDIRSPGLGDTAMYLCATSRDPLDRAPYEQYFGPGTRLTVT.

The chain is built from TRBV3-1 (or the pseudogene TRBV3-2) and TRBJ1-1; the match to TRBD1 covers 8 bases. The CDR3 is 13 amino acids. CDR1 is LGHDT, CDR2 YNNKEL, per germline (reference sequence). The trim removed 4 bases at V and 4 bases at J, leaving 2 bases unmatched. The DNA of the CDR3 is TGTGCCAGCAGCCTTGGACAGGGCACTGAAGCTTTCTTT. It yields the protein CASSLGQGTEAFF.

This chain joins TRBV5-1 and TRBJ1-1; 7 nucleotides line up with TRBD1. V was pared by 0 bases and J by 4 bases, with 9 bases of the junction left unmatched. The germline V gene encodes CDR1 SGHRS and CDR2 YFSETQ. The CDR3 spans 16 residues. The DNA of the CDR3 is TGCGCCAGCAGCTTGGAACAGGGGATCGGGAGCACTGAAGCTTTCTTT. Translated: CASSLEQGIGSTEAFF. Looking up the rest from reference TRBV5-1 and TRBJ1-1 gives the full variable domain: KAGVTQTPRYLIKTRGQQVTLSCSPISGHRSVSWYQQTPGQGLQFLFEYFSETQRNKGNFPGRFSGRQFSNSRSEMNVSTLELGDSALYLCASSLEQGIGSTEAFFGQGTRLTVV.

CDR3 bases: TGTGCCAGCAGCTTGGGGGTTGAAGCTTTCTTT. Its protein is CASSLGVEAFF. The chain combines TRBV7-9 with TRBJ1-1; TRBD1 might be the D (5 bases). Trimming took 3 bases from V and 7 from J, leaving 6 bases between them. The CDR3 spans 11 residues. CDR1 and CDR2 from the germline V gene are SEHNR and FQNEAQ (reference sequence).

The chain uses TRBV5-1 and TRBJ2-3; TRBD1 or TRBD2 may be the D gene (5 bases each). The CDR3 is 15 residues long. Germline lookup yields CDR1 SGHRS and CDR2 YFSETQ. V was cut by 1 base and J by 1 base, with 10 bases left in between. CDR3 nucleotide sequence: TGCGCCAGCAGCTTGCAGGTGGGGGGCACAGATACGCAGTATTTT. As protein: CASSLQVGGTDTQYF.

This clone showed up just once. This chain joins TRBV4-2 and TRBJ2-3; 9 positions match TRBD2. Looked up from germline, CDR1 is LGHNA and CDR2 is YNFKEQ. The CDR3 consists of 16 residues. The V and J ends lost 0 bases and 5 bases, in that order; junction bases with no gene match: 6. The CDR3 sequence is CASSQDGTSRVDTQYF. DNA of the CDR3: TGTGCCAGCAGCCAAGATGGGACTAGCAGGGTAGATACGCAGTATTTT.

This chain uses TRBV6-2 or TRBV6-3 with TRBJ1-1; the D is unclear. V shed 0 bases and J shed 4 bases, with 3 bases lying between them. This CDR3 contains 12 residues. Germline CDR1 is MNHEY and CDR2 is SVGEGT. CDR3 region: CASSYSSTEAFF. In DNA form, the CDR3 reads TGTGCCAGCAGTTACTCGAGCACTGAAGCTTTCTTT.

This clone was recorded only once. The chain is built from TRBV3-1 (or the pseudogene TRBV3-2) and TRBJ2-7; D is unclear. V was cut by 0 bases and J by 2 bases, with 17 bases left in between. The CDR3 covers 17 residues. The germline gives CDR1 LGHDT, CDR2 YNNKEL (reference sequence). This CDR3 is CASSQDLPAPGPYEQYF. In DNA, the CDR3 is TGTGCCAGCAGCCAAGATCTACCGGCCCCGGGTCCCTACGAGCAGTACTTC.